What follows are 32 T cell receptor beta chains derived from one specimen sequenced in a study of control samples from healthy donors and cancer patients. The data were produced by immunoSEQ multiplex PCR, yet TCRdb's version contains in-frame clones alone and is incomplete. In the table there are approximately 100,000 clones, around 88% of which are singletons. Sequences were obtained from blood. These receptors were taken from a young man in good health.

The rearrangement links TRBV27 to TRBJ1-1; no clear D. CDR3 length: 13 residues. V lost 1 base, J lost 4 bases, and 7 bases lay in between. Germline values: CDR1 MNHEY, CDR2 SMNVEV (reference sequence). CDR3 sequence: CASSLYGGTEAFF. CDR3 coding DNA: TGTGCCAGCAGTTTATACGGCGGCACTGAAGCTTTCTTT.

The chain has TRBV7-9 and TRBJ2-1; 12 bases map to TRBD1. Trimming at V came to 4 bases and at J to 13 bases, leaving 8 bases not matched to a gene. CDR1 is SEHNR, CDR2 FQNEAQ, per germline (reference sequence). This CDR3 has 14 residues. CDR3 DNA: TGTGCCAGCAGCTCGGGGGACAGGGGGCTCCCCCAGTTCTTC. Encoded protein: CASSSGDRGLPQFF.

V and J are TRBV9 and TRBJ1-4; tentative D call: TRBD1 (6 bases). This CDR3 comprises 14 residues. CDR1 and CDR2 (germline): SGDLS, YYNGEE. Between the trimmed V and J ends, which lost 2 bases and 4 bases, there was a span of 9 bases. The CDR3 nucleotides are TGTGCCAGCAGCGTTACAGGGAATAATGAAAAACTGTTTTTT. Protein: CASSVTGNNEKLFF.

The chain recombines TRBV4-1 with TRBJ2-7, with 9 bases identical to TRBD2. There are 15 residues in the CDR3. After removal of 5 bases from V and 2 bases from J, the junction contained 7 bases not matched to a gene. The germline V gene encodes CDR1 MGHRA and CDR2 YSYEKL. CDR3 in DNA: TGCGCCAGCAGCGGGCGGCTAGCGGGACCCTACGAGCAGTACTTC. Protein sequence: CASSGRLAGPYEQYF.

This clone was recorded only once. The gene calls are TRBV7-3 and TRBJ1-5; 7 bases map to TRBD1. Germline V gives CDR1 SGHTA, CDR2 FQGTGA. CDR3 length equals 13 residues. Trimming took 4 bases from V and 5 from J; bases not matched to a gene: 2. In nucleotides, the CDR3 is TGTGCCAGCAGCTCCCAGGGGGATCAGCCCCAGCATTTT. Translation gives CASSSQGDQPQHF.

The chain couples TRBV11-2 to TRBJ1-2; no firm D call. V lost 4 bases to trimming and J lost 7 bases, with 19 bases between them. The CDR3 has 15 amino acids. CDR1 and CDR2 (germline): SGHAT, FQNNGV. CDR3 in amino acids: CASSSPRRDKGGYTF. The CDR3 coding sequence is TGTGCCAGCAGCTCCCCGAGAAGGGATAAGGGTGGCTACACCTTC.

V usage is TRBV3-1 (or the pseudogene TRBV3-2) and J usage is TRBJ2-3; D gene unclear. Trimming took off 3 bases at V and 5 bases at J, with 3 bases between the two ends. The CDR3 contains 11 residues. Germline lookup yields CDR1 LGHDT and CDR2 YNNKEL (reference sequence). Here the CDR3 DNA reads TGTGCCAGCAGCCAGCTAGATACGCAGTATTTT. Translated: CASSQLDTQYF.

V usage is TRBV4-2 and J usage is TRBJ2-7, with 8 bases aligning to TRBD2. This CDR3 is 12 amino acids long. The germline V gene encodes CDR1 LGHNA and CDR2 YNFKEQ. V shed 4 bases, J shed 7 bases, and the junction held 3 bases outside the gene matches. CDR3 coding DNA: TGTGCCAGCAGCCCTACGGGGGGGGAGCAGTACTTC. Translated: CASSPTGGEQYF.

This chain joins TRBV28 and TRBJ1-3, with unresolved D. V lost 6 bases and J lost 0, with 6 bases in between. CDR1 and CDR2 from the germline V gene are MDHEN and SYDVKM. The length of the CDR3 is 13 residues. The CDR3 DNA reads TGTGCCAGCAGGGGTGACTCTGGAAACACCATATATTTT. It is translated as CASRGDSGNTIYF.

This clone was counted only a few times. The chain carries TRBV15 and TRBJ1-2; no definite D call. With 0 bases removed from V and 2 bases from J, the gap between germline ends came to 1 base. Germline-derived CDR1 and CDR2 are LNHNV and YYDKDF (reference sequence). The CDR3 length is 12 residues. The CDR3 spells CATSRDNYGYTF. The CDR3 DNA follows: TGTGCCACCAGCAGAGACAACTATGGCTACACCTTC.

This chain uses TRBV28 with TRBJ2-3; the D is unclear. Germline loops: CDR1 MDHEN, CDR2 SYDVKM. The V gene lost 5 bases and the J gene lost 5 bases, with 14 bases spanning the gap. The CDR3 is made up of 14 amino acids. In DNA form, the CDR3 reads TGTGCCAGCAGTCCCAATTTCGTTGGAGATACGCAGTATTTT. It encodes CASSPNFVGDTQYF.

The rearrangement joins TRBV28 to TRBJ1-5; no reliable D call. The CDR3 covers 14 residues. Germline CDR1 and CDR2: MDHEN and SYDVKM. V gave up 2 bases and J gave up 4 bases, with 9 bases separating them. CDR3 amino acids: CASSLRAENQPQHF. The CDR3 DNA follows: TGTGCCAGCAGTTTAAGGGCGGAAAATCAGCCCCAGCATTTT.

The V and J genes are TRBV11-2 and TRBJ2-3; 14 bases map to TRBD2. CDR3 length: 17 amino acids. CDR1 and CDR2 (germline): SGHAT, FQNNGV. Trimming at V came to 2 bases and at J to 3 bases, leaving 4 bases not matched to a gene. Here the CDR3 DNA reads TGTGCCAGCAGCTTAACGGGGACTAGCGGGAGAACAGATACGCAGTATTTT. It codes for CASSLTGTSGRTDTQYF. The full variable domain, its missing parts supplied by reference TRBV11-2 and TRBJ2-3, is EAGVAQSPRYKIIEKRQSVAFWCNPISGHATLYWYQQILGQGPKLLIQFQNNGVVDDSQLPKDRFSAERLKGVDSTLKIQPAKLEDSAVYLCASSLTGTSGRTDTQYFGPGTRLTVL.

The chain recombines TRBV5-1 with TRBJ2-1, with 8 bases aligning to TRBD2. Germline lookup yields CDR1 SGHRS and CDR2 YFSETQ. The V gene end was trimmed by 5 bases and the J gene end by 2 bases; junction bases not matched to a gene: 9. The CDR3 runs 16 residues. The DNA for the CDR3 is TGCGCCAGCAGTACAGAAAGCGGGAGCCCCTACAATGAGCAGTTCTTC. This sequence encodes CASSTESGSPYNEQFF.

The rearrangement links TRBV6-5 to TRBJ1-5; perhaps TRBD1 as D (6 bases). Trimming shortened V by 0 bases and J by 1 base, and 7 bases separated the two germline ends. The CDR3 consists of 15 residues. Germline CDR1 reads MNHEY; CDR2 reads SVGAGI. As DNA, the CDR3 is TGTGCCAGCAGTTACTCGGGGGCCAGCAATCAGCCCCAGCATTTT. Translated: CASSYSGASNQPQHF.

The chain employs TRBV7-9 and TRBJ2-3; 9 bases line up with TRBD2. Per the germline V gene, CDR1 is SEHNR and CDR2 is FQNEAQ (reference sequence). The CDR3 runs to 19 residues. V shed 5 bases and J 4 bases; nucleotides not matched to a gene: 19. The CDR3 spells CASSARGWASGIVPDTQYF. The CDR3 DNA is TGTGCCAGCAGCGCCCGAGGATGGGCTAGCGGGATTGTCCCAGATACGCAGTATTTT. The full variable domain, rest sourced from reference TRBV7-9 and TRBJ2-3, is DTGVSQNPRHKITKRGQNVTFRCDPISEHNRLYWYRQTLGQGPEFLTYFQNEAQLEKSRLLSDRFSAERPKGSFSTLEIQRTEQGDSAMYLCASSARGWASGIVPDTQYFGPGTRLTVL.

In nucleotides, the CDR3 is TGTGCCAGCAGCTCCAGAATTTTGAACACTGAAGCTTTCTTT. Amino acid sequence: CASSSRILNTEAFF. The J gene is TRBJ1-1, the V gene TRBV11-2; D unclear. V was cut by 4 bases and J by 0 bases, with 9 bases left in between. The CDR3 consists of 14 residues. Germline V CDR1 and CDR2: SGHAT, FQNNGV.

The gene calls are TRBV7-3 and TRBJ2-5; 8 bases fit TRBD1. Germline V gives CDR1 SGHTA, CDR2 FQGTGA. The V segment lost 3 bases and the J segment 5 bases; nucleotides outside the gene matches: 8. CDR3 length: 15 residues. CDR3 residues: CASSLSAGGLETQYF. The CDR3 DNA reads TGTGCCAGCAGCTTGTCGGCAGGGGGCTTGGAGACCCAGTACTTC.

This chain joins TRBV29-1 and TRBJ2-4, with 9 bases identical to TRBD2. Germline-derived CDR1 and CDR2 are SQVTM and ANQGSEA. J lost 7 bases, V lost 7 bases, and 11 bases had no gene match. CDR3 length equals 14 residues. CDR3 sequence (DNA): TGCAGCGCCGTGCTAGCGGGAAATGGTAACATTCAGTACTTC. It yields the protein CSAVLAGNGNIQYF.

This CDR3 is CASTLSGDRPGQKYNEQFF. CDR3 DNA: TGTGCCAGCACCCTCTCGGGAGATCGTCCGGGACAGAAGTACAATGAGCAGTTCTTC. The chain carries TRBV27 and TRBJ2-1; D perhaps matches TRBD1 (7 bases). The length of the CDR3 is 19 residues. V was clipped by 7 bases and J by 4 bases, with 29 bases between them. Per germline, CDR1 MNHEY and CDR2 SMNVEV (reference sequence).

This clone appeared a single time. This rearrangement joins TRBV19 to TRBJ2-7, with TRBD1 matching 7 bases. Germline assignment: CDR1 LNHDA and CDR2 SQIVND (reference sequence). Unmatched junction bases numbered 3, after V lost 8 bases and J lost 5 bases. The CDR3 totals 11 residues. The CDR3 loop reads CASAQGHEQYF. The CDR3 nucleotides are TGTGCCAGTGCACAGGGGCACGAGCAGTACTTC.

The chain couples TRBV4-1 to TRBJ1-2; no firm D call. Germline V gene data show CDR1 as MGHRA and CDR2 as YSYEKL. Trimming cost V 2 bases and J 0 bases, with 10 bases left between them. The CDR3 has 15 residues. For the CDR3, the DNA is TGCGCCAGCAGCCAATCAACCGGGGCTAACTATGGCTACACCTTC. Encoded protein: CASSQSTGANYGYTF.

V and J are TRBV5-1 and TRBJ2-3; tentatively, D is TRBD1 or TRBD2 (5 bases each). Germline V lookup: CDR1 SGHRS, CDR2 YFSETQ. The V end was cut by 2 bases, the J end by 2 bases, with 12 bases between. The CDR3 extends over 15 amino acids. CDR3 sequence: CASSLSWGNTDTQYF. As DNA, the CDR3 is TGCGCCAGCAGCTTATCTTGGGGGAACACAGATACGCAGTATTTT.

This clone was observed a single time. CDR3 nucleotides: TGTGCCAGCAGCGGGGGTGGAGGCTCCTACAATGAGCAGTTCTTC. Protein product: CASSGGGGSYNEQFF. The chain links TRBV2 to TRBJ2-1, with D possibly matching TRBD2 (6 bases). V was cut by 6 bases and J by 0 bases, with 12 bases left in between. This CDR3 spans 15 amino acids. Germline V lookup: CDR1 SNHLY, CDR2 FYNNEI.

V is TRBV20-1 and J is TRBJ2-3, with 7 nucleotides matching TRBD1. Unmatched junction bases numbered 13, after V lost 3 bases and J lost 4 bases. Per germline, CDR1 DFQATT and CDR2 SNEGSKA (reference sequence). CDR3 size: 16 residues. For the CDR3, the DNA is TGCAGTGCTAGTTTGGGTAGGGGGCGCGCCCCAGATACGCAGTATTTT. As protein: CSASLGRGRAPDTQYF.

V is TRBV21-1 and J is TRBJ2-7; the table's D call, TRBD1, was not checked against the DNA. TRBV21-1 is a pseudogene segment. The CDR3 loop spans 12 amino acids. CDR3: CANTRDSYEQYF. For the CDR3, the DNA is TGTGCCAATACCAGGGACTCCTACGAGCAGTACTTC.

The CDR3 loop reads CASSPGLAGPYEQYF. In DNA, the CDR3 is TGTGCCAGCAGCCCGGGACTAGCGGGGCCCTACGAGCAGTACTTC. The genes are TRBV5-4 and TRBJ2-7, with 13 bases identical to TRBD2. The CDR3 covers 15 residues. The germline V gene has CDR1 SGHNT and CDR2 YYREEE (reference sequence). The ends lost 4 bases at V and 2 bases at J; junction bases unmatched: 3.

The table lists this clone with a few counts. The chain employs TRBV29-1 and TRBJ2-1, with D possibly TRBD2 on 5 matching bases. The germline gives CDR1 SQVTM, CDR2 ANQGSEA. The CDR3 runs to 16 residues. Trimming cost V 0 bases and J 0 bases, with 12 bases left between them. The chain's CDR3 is CSVEDDRGSSYNEQFF. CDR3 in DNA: TGCAGCGTTGAAGATGATCGGGGTAGCTCCTACAATGAGCAGTTCTTC.

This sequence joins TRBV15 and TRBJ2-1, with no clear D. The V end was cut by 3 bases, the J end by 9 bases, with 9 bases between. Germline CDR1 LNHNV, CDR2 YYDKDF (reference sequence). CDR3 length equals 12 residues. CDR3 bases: TGTGCCACCAGCAGTTCGATAGGTGAGCAGTTCTTC. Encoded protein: CATSSSIGEQFF.

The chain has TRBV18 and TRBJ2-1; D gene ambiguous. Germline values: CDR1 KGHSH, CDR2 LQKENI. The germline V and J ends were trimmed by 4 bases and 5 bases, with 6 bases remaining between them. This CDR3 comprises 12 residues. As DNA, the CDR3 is TGTGCCAGCTCACGGCAGAACAATGAGCAGTTCTTC. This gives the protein CASSRQNNEQFF.

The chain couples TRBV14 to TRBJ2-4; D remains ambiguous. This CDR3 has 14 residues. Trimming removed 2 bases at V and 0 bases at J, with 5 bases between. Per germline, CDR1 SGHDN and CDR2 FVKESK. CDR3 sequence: CASSQSIAKNIQYF. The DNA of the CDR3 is TGTGCCAGCAGCCAATCGATAGCCAAAAACATTCAGTACTTC.

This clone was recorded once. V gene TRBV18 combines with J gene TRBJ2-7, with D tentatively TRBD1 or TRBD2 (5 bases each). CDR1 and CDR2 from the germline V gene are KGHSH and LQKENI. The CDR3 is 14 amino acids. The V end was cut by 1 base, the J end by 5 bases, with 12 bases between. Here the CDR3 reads CASSPRRTNDEQYF. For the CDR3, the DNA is TGTGCCAGCTCACCACGGAGGACAAATGACGAGCAGTACTTC.